These T cell receptor beta chains were read from a single sample in a study of low-dose radiotherapy and immunotherapy resistance in tumors. TCRdb re-analysed the reads in MiXCR, keeping a single row per CDR3 protein. The profile covers some 40,000 distinct CDR3 sequences, with less than 25% appearing a single time and 9.2% taken by the ten largest. The starting material was PBMCs, obtained after low-dose radiotherapy plus immunotherapy. The source is a female donor with ovarian cancer. Each CDR3 is given with its conserved first and last residue. D genes are given only for firm matches. The size entry is marked missing in some rows and otherwise reads once, few, many or a size class.

D,V,J,size,DNA,CDR3
-,TRBV27,TRBJ2-3,-,TGTGCCAGCAGTCCCCCCGGTTTTAGGAAAGTCGGCACAGATACGCAGTATTTT,CASSPPGFRKVGTDTQYF
TRBD2,TRBV5-1,TRBJ2-1,many,TGCGCCAGCAGCTTGCTCAGCGGGGGGGCCTACAATGAGCAGTTCTTC,CASSLLSGGAYNEQFF
-,TRBV20-1,TRBJ2-1,many,TGCAGTGCTATTAGGGATGGCTACAATGAGCAGTTCTTC,CSAIRDGYNEQFF
-,TRBV6-5,TRBJ1-3,many,TGTGCCAGCAGCATCCAGGGGTCTGGAAACACCATATATTTT,CASSIQGSGNTIYF
-,TRBV29-1,TRBJ2-7,many,TGCAGCGGTCTACAGGGTTACGAGCAGTACTTC,CSGLQGYEQYF
TRBD1,TRBV7-6,TRBJ1-1,many,TGTGCCAGCAGCGGGGGACAGGGATACACTGAAGCTTTCTTT,CASSGGQGYTEAFF
-,TRBV5-1,TRBJ2-7,few,TGCGCCAGCACGACGATCGGCGGTTCCGAGCAGTACTTC,CASTTIGGSEQYF
-,TRBV29-1,TRBJ2-3,many,TGCAGCGTTGGGCGCGGGGGCGGAGGCACAGATACGCAGTATTTT,CSVGRGGGGTDTQYF
-,TRBV18,TRBJ2-7,-,TGTGCCAGCTCTCAACAGGTTAACGAGCAGTACTTC,CASSQQVNEQYF
-,TRBV11-2,TRBJ2-1,-,TGTGCCAGCAGCTTAGTCCGCGGGTTGAACAATGAGCAGTTCTTC,CASSLVRGLNNEQFF
-,TRBV29-1,TRBJ1-2,many,TGCAGCGTCGCCACCGGGACGGCCTATGGCTACACCTTC,CSVATGTAYGYTF
TRBD2,TRBV30,TRBJ2-1,many,TGTGCCTGCGGACTAGCGGGGGTTACGAGCTCCTACAATGAGCAGTTCTTC,CACGLAGVTSSYNEQFF
-,TRBV15,TRBJ1-1,many,TGTGCCACCAGCAGAGGGGACCGAATGAACACTGAAGCTTTCTTT,CATSRGDRMNTEAFF
-,TRBV10-3,TRBJ1-1,many,TGTGCCATCAGTGATGTGCGGGCGAACACTGAAGCTTTCTTT,CAISDVRANTEAFF
-,TRBV2,TRBJ2-5,-,TGTGCCAGCAGTGAAGTTGGGAACTATAGAGAGACCCAGTACTTC,CASSEVGNYRETQYF
-,TRBV3-1,TRBJ1-6,many,TGTGCCAGCAGCCAGCCGGGGGGAGTGAATAATTCACCCCTCCACTTT,CASSQPGGVNNSPLHF
-,TRBV9,TRBJ2-3,many,TGTGCCAGCAGCGTTACGGGGGGCGGGACAGATACGCAGTATTTT,CASSVTGGGTDTQYF
TRBD2,TRBV7-9,TRBJ2-1,-,TGTGCCAGCAGCCGTAGCGGGACCCAGAACAATGAGCAGTTCTTC,CASSRSGTQNNEQFF
TRBD1,TRBV2,TRBJ2-2,few,TGTGCCAGCAGTGGGACAGGGAGAAGAACCGGGGAGCTGTTTTTT,CASSGTGRRTGELFF
-,TRBV28,TRBJ1-2,many,TGTGCCAGCAGTCCACAGGTTAACTATGGCTACACCTTC,CASSPQVNYGYTF
-,TRBV6-5,TRBJ1-2,many,TGTGCCAGCAGTCGCTTGGGGGCAGCCGGGCAGGGCTACACCTTC,CASSRLGAAGQGYTF
TRBD2,TRBV2,TRBJ2-1,-,TGTGCCAGCGGCCAGACTAGCGGACGTAATGAGCAGTTCTTC,CASGQTSGRNEQFF
TRBD1,TRBV4-1,TRBJ2-6,-,TGCGCCAGCAGCCAAGACGGGACAGGAGCTGCTCTGGGGGCCAACGTCCTGACTTTC,CASSQDGTGAALGANVLTF
-,TRBV18,TRBJ2-3,many,TGTGCCAGCTCACCACAACAGGGCACAGATACGCAGTATTTT,CASSPQQGTDTQYF
-,TRBV29-1,TRBJ2-3,many,TGCAGCGTTGGCGGGGTAGATACGCAGTATTTT,CSVGGVDTQYF
-,TRBV5-1,TRBJ2-2,-,TGCGCCAGCAGCTCTCGGGCAGGGAGCACCGGGGAGCTGTTTTTT,CASSSRAGSTGELFF
-,TRBV5-1,TRBJ2-7,many,TGCGCCAGCAGCTTGGATTCGTCTGGCGAGCAGTACTTC,CASSLDSSGEQYF
-,TRBV5-1,TRBJ2-7,many,TGCGCCAGCAGCTCCACCGCGGGGGCCCACGAGCAGTACTTC,CASSSTAGAHEQYF
-,TRBV6-2/TRBV6-3,TRBJ2-7,many,TGTGCCAGCAGGGGGGCCAATTCCTACGAGCAGTACTTC,CASRGANSYEQYF
TRBD1,TRBV29-1,TRBJ2-7,many,TGCAGCGTTGAAGTCCGGACAGGGACCGAGCAGTACTTC,CSVEVRTGTEQYF
TRBD2,TRBV6-5,TRBJ2-3,many,TGTGCCAGCAGTGGAGGACTAGCGGGGGCCCTTAGCACAGATACGCAGTATTTT,CASSGGLAGALSTDTQYF
-,TRBV5-1,TRBJ1-5,many,TGCGCCAGCAGCTTGACAGGGAGCAGCAATCAGCCCCAGCATTTT,CASSLTGSSNQPQHF
-,TRBV18,TRBJ2-7,many,TGTGCCAGCTCACCACCCCCCTCCTACGAGCAGTACTTC,CASSPPPSYEQYF
-,TRBV6-2/TRBV6-3,TRBJ2-1,many,TGTGCCAGCGTCCGGGCAGGGGCGGACAATGAGCAGTTCTTC,CASVRAGADNEQFF
TRBD1,TRBV12-5,TRBJ2-2,many,TGTGCTAGTGCCGATGACAGGGATAGGACCGGGGAGCTGTTTTTT,CASADDRDRTGELFF
-,TRBV4-3,TRBJ1-1,-,TGCGCCAGCAGCCAAGATCATGGGGGGCTGACTGAAGCTTTCTTT,CASSQDHGGLTEAFF
-,TRBV20-1,TRBJ2-1,many,TGCAGTGCTAGAGGGCTCGGACAAGCGGAGCAGTTCTTC,CSARGLGQAEQFF
TRBD1,TRBV18,TRBJ2-7,-,TGTGCCAGCTCACCGGGACAGGCTACCTACGAGCAGTACTTC,CASSPGQATYEQYF
TRBD2,TRBV28,TRBJ2-5,-,TGTGCCAGCAACGGGGGGGGCACGGAGACCCAGTACTTC,CASNGGGTETQYF
TRBD1,TRBV20-1,TRBJ1-3,many,TGCAGTGCTGGACAGGGCTCTGGAAACACCATATATTTT,CSAGQGSGNTIYF
TRBD1,TRBV30,TRBJ1-1,many,TGTGCCTGGAGTGGGGGGACAGCCATGAACACTGAAGCTTTCTTT,CAWSGGTAMNTEAFF
TRBD1,TRBV27,TRBJ2-7,many,TGTGCCAGCAGTTCTCGGGACAGGAACGAGCAGTACTTC,CASSSRDRNEQYF
-,TRBV9,TRBJ1-3,many,TGTGCCAGCAGCGTAGAAAGCAGGAGCTCTGGAAACACCATATATTTT,CASSVESRSSGNTIYF
-,TRBV5-1,TRBJ2-5,many,TGCGCCAGCAGCCTACAGGGTTTTGCGAGCGGAGGCCAAGAGACCCAGTACTTC,CASSLQGFASGGQETQYF